This TCR beta chain comes out of a study of T cell repertoires in cytomegalovirus infection (dated by TCRdb to 2018 to 2020). For context, the study as a whole: Donor HLA type was relevant to the analysis, as public TCR beta signatures indicated carriage of CMV infection together with the matching HLA type.

This sample was sequenced with an Illumina HiSeq 1500. TCRdb cleaned the public reads at Q25 with fastp, built clones with MiXCR and kept in-frame beta chains. A single entry per CDR3 protein holds the most common genes and DNA from its merged rows. A total of 200,000 or so distinct CDR3 sequences appear in this sample, 28% of them only once. The top ten clones comprise under 35% of the sample. What the work shows at the level of the full study, not this receptor alone: The ex vivo response was dominated by HLA-C-restricted CMV-specific TCR beta clonotypes, which also provided the single most frequent clonotype in two of eight donors. In both this cohort and an independent roughly 350-donor cohort, the cumulative frequency of public TCR beta family members distinguished carriers of CMV infection plus the relevant HLA type.

V is clipped by 6 bases and J by 0 bases, and the sequence between their germline boundaries is 15 bases long. From the germline V gene (reference sequence), CDR1 is SGHNT and CDR2 is YYREEE. The CDR3, cysteine through phenylalanine, is 16 amino acids long. The CDR3 DNA has 48 bases and is translated from base 1. Turning to this clonotype: Its antigen is unknown. Base-call qualities are not available, and no considerably larger clone is one nucleotide away.

The V and J segments used are TRBV5-4 and TRBJ2-2; no D gene can be assigned with confidence. This TCR was recovered from a human donor in good health (CMV status not recorded). Some clones in this sample may be carry-over from other donors' samples. Sequenced: PBMCs. The CDR3 protein is CASTSSGRSNTGELFF. The DNA reads TGTGCCAGCACCTCCTCCGGGCGTTCGAACACCGGGGAGCTGTTTTTT.